A single sample gave rise to the 21 T cell receptor beta chains below, sequenced in a study of tissue T cells after allogeneic stem cell transplantation. Sequencing used immunoSEQ multiplex PCR; TCRdb keeps in-frame clones, though not all of them. The sample holds fewer than 4,500 clones, 40% to 60% seen once. Time point reported: mouse harvest day 14 after allogeneic transplant. The graft held 10^6 splenic CD5+ T cells and 10^7 T-cell-depleted bone marrow cells. The specimen was gut tissue. The receptors originated from a female BALB/c mouse given C57BL/6 T cells with graft-versus-host disease after an allogeneic hematopoietic cell transplant.

This clone was seen a single time. The genes and germline here are from mouse. The read terminates 1 residue before the CDR3 end, so the remaining end is supplied by the germline J gene. This rearrangement joins TRBV19 to TRBJ2-7; D remains unclear. Germline V gives CDR1 FNHDT, CDR2 SITEND (reference sequence). Trimming pared 2 bases from V and 4 bases from J, leaving 10 bases between. The CDR3 length is 13 residues. The DNA read from the CDR3 is TGTGCCAGCAGTATTGGCAGAAAATATGAACAGTAC. Translating gives CASSIGRKYEQY. The CDR3 reads in full as CASSIGRKYEQYF.

This clone has a handful of counts. Mouse names are used for the genes. The CDR3 end lies 1 residue beyond the end of the read and is filled in from the germline J gene. V usage is TRBV3 and J usage is TRBJ2-3, with 9 bases aligning to TRBD1. Germline V gene lookup returns CDR1 SNHLY and CDR2 FYNGKV (reference sequence). The CDR3 contains 15 residues. Trimming removed 5 bases from V and 3 bases from J; junction bases left unmatched: 6. The sequenced CDR3 bases are TGTGCCAGCAGCGCGGGACAGGGAGGGGCAGAAACGCTGTAT. This translates into CASSAGQGGAETLY. The complete CDR3 reads CASSAGQGGAETLYF.

For this clone: Mouse names are used for the genes. The read is 1 residue too short to cover the CDR3 end, so that end is filled in from the germline J gene. The chain joins TRBV5 to TRBJ2-1; D is unclear. CDR1 is LGHNA and CDR2 is YNLKQL in the germline V gene (reference sequence). The CDR3 spans 11 residues. Trimming pared 2 bases from V and 5 bases from J, leaving 1 base between. Incomplete CDR3 DNA: TGTGCCAGCAGCCAAAATGCTGAGCAGTTC. Its translation is CASSQNAEQF. The whole CDR3 protein is CASSQNAEQFF.

Remarks on this clone: Any gene name here is a mouse gene name. The read gets to within 1 residue of the CDR3 end, and the germline J gene fills in the rest. Other DNA sequences in this specimen translate into the identical CDR3. The rearrangement uses TRBV3 and TRBJ1-4; no clear D. This CDR3 has 14 amino acids. CDR1 is SNHLY and CDR2 is FYNGKV in the germline V gene (reference sequence). V was trimmed by 1 base and J by 2 bases, leaving 5 bases between them. The part of the CDR3 DNA that was read is TGTGCCAGCAGCTTAGGACAATCCAACGAAAGATTATTT. This translates into CASSLGQSNERLF. The full CDR3 protein reads CASSLGQSNERLFF. Complete variable domain (other parts from reference TRBV3 and TRBJ1-4): GPKVLQIPSHQIIDMGQMVTLNCDPVSNHLYFYWYKQILGQQMEFLVNFYNGKVMEKSKLFKDQFSVERPDGSYFTLKIQPTALEDSAVYFCASSLGQSNERLFFGHGTKLSVL.

This clone was observed a few times. Gene labels here are mouse ones. The read falls 1 residue short of the CDR3 end, and the missing part is taken from the germline J gene. The chain couples TRBV26 to TRBJ2-1; unclear D gene. With 4 bases removed from V and 6 bases from J, the gap between germline ends came to 4 bases. The length of the CDR3 is 11 residues. Germline assignment: CDR1 KGHPV and CDR2 FQNQEV (reference sequence). Incomplete CDR3 DNA: TGTGCCAGCAGTCCGTTTGCTGAGCAGTTC. It translates to CASSPFAEQF. The CDR3 in its entirety is CASSPFAEQFF. Supplemented by reference TRBV26 and TRBJ2-1, the full variable domain reads NSKVIQTPRYLVKGQGQKAKMRCIPEKGHPVVFWYQQNKNNEFKFLINFQNQEVLQQIDMTEKRFSAECPSNSPCSLEIQSSEAGDSALYLCASSPFAEQFFGPGTRLTVL.

This clone is large within its sample. Gene names denote mouse genes. The read falls 1 residue short of the CDR3 end, and the missing part is taken from the germline J gene. The gene calls are TRBV20 and TRBJ2-1; 7 bases are shared with TRBD1. Germline assignment: CDR1 GFQATS and CDR2 STVNSAI. The CDR3 is 15 amino acids. Trimming removed 0 bases from V and 1 base from J; junction bases left unmatched: 3. The CDR3 DNA, read in part, is TGTGGTGCTAGGGATACGGGACAGAACTATGCTGAGCAGTTC. Protein: CGARDTGQNYAEQF. The entire CDR3 sequence reads CGARDTGQNYAEQFF.

This clone is categorized as medium-sized. The gene symbols are mouse symbols. The read ends 1 residue before the CDR3 terminus; that terminus is restored from the germline J gene. The rearrangement uses TRBV26 and TRBJ2-5, with TRBD2 identical over 7 bases. The V segment lost 6 bases and the J segment 0 bases; nucleotides outside the gene matches: 6. This CDR3 spans 15 amino acids. Germline V lookup: CDR1 KGHPV, CDR2 FQNQEV (reference sequence). Incomplete CDR3 DNA: TGTGCCAGCAGGAGACTGGGCCCTAACCAAGACACCCAGTAC. It codes for CASRRLGPNQDTQY. The entire CDR3 reads CASRRLGPNQDTQYF.

With regard to this clone: Germline and genes here are mouse. The read stops 1 residue short of the end of the CDR3; the missing end is completed from the germline J gene. V usage is TRBV26 and J usage is TRBJ2-3; the match to TRBD1 covers 8 bases. Germline V gene sequence: CDR1 KGHPV, CDR2 FQNQEV (reference sequence). Trimming cost V 1 base and J 1 base; bases outside gene matches: 1. The CDR3 loop spans 15 amino acids. This chain's CDR3 is CASSLFRGRAETLYF. The DNA read from the CDR3 is TGTGCCAGCAGTCTGTTCAGGGGGCGTGCAGAAACGCTGTAT.

This clone was counted only a few times. Gene names and germline match the mouse. The observed sequence ends 1 residue before the CDR3 terminus, with the missing tail filled in from the germline J gene. The chain recombines TRBV26 with TRBJ1-5; D unclear. The CDR3 loop spans 15 amino acids. With 0 bases removed from V and 0 bases from J, the gap between germline ends came to 6 bases. CDR1 is KGHPV, CDR2 FQNQEV, per germline (reference sequence). The CDR3 region is CASSLSWYNNQAPLF. The sequenced part of the CDR3 DNA is TGTGCCAGCAGTCTGTCTTGGTATAACAACCAGGCTCCGCTT.

Comments on this clone: Germline and genes: mouse. Read sequence stops 1 residue before the CDR3 end, and the germline J gene provides the missing end. The gene calls are TRBV23 and TRBJ2-5; TRBD1 is taken as the D call from the table, unchecked against the DNA. The CDR3 sequence is 13 residues long. Germline V gene lookup returns CDR1 KGHTA and CDR2 FQNQQP. The CDR3 bases that were read are TGCTCCAGCAGTCCTCAGGGGGCGGACACCCAGTAC. It yields the protein CSSSPQGADTQY. The entire CDR3 protein reads CSSSPQGADTQYF.

This clone was picked up a small number of times. Gene names and germline refer to mouse. The read finishes 1 residue shy of the CDR3 end, and the germline J gene is used to complete it. The rearrangement uses TRBV3 and TRBJ1-4; 10 nucleotides agree with TRBD1. The CDR3 totals 15 residues. CDR1 and CDR2 (germline): SNHLY, FYNGKV (reference sequence). With V trimmed by 5 bases and J by 3 bases, 3 bases remained unmatched. This chain's CDR3 is CASSRTGGTNERLFF. CDR3 DNA, as far as it was read: TGTGCCAGCAGCCGGACAGGGGGGACCAACGAAAGATTATTT.

Turning to this clone: Germline and genes: mouse. The read comes to an end 1 residue before the CDR3 does, leaving the germline J gene to fill in the end. The chain combines TRBV3 with TRBJ1-4, with 9 bases identical to TRBD1. The CDR3 spans 14 residues. In germline, CDR1 is SNHLY, CDR2 FYNGKV (reference sequence). Unmatched junction bases numbered 7, after V lost 8 bases and J lost 6 bases. The CDR3 is CASGEQGADERLFF. CDR3 DNA, as far as it was read: TGTGCCAGCGGTGAACAGGGGGCCGACGAAAGATTATTT.

Concerning this clone: Mouse gene names and germline throughout. The read ends 1 residue early relative to the CDR3; the germline J gene fills the gap. The J gene is TRBJ2-1, the V gene TRBV26, with 8 bases identical to TRBD1. The junction had 4 bases not matched to a gene; V was cut back by 2 bases and J by 7 bases. The V gene's germline CDR1 is KGHPV and CDR2 FQNQEV (reference sequence). The CDR3 loop spans 14 amino acids. The CDR3 region is CASSLGDRWAEQFF. The sequenced CDR3 bases are TGTGCCAGCAGTCTGGGGGACAGGTGGGCTGAGCAGTTC.

As to this clone: Genes and germline come from the mouse. Sequencing ends 1 residue short of the CDR3 end; the germline J gene provides the rest. This chain connects TRBV12-2 to TRBJ1-5; no firm D call. This CDR3 comprises 13 residues. The V gene lost 0 bases and the J gene lost 1 base, with 3 bases spanning the gap. Germline V gene lookup returns CDR1 SGHLS and CDR2 HYDKME. The sequenced CDR3 bases are TGTGCCAGCTCTCTCGACAACAACCAGGCTCCGCTT. This codes for CASSLDNNQAPL. The CDR3 as a whole reads CASSLDNNQAPLF.

Concerning this clone itself: Gene names are mouse gene names. The read terminates 1 residue ahead of where the CDR3 ends, so the germline J gene completes it. This chain connects TRBV15 to TRBJ1-3; TRBD1 is a possible D gene (5 bases). The CDR3 is 14 residues long. V lost 6 bases and J lost 0, with 9 bases in between. Germline V gene sequence: CDR1 SGHND, CDR2 FRSKSL. The CDR3 reads CASRRQLSGNTLYF. CDR3 DNA (partial): TGTGCCAGCAGGAGACAGCTTTCTGGAAATACGCTCTAT. Supplemented by reference TRBV15 and TRBJ1-3, the full variable domain reads DAGVTQTPRHEVAEKGQTIILKCEPVSGHNDLFWYRQTKIQGLELLSYFRSKSLMEDGGAFKDRFKAEMLNSSFSTLKIQPTEPKDSAVYLCASRRQLSGNTLYFGEGSRLIVV.

With regard to this clone: Genes and germline are mouse. The observed sequence ends 1 residue before the CDR3 terminus, with the missing tail filled in from the germline J gene. The chain is built from TRBV14 and TRBJ2-5, with D perhaps matching TRBD1 (6 bases). Trimming cost V 6 bases and J 5 bases, with 7 bases left between them. Germline CDR1 is SGHDT and CDR2 is FRDEAV. The CDR3 covers 11 residues. CDR3 protein: CASKQGDTQYF. The sequenced part of the CDR3 DNA is TGTGCCAGCAAACAGGGAGACACCCAGTAC.

Comment on this clone: Germline and genes here are mouse. The CDR3 is CASSQDMTGSSQNTLYF. The CDR3 DNA, read in part, is TGTGCCAGCAGCCAAGATATGACTGGGAGTAGTCAAAACACCTTGTAC. The chain recombines TRBV5 with TRBJ2-4, with 7 bases lining up with TRBD2. The read comes to an end 1 residue before the CDR3 does, leaving the germline J gene to fill in the end. CDR1 is LGHNA and CDR2 is YNLKQL in the germline V gene (reference sequence). The CDR3 extends over 17 amino acids. Trimming cost V 0 bases and J 0 bases; bases outside gene matches: 6.

Comment on this clone: Each gene name is a mouse one. Sequencing ends 1 residue short of the CDR3 end; the germline J gene provides the rest. This rearrangement joins TRBV12-2 to TRBJ2-5; D is unclear. The CDR3 totals 12 residues. Germline CDR1 is SGHLS and CDR2 is HYDKME. V lost 1 base and J lost 4, with 5 bases in between. CDR3 bases read: TGTGCCAGCTCTCTGAGGGAAGACACCCAGTAC. The encoded protein is CASSLREDTQY. The whole CDR3 region reads CASSLREDTQYF.

This clone rates as hyperexpanded. Genes here carry mouse names. The read gets to within 1 residue of the CDR3 end, and the germline J gene fills in the rest. This chain joins TRBV4 and TRBJ2-2; TRBD1 aligns across 9 bases. This CDR3 is 14 amino acids long. Germline V gene sequence: CDR1 LGHDT, CDR2 YNNKQL (reference sequence). Losses at the gene ends were 5 bases for V and 2 bases for J; bases not matched to a gene: 0. The CDR3 reads CASSGTGNTGQLYF. Partial CDR3 DNA: TGTGCCAGCAGCGGGACAGGGAACACCGGGCAGCTCTAC.

To note about this clone: One end of the junction fails to match germline, which may point to a read error. The gene names given are mouse names. Read coverage stops 1 residue before the CDR3 terminus; the germline J gene supplies the remainder. V is TRBV17 and J is TRBJ2-2, with 11 bases matching TRBD1. The CDR3 sequence is 15 residues long. Germline loops: CDR1 MNHDT, CDR2 YYDKIL. This CDR3 reads CASSRDRGHTGRLYF. The CDR3 bases that were read are TGTGCTAGCAGTAGGGACAGGGGGCACACCGGGCGGCTCTAC.

To note about this clone: Gene names denote mouse genes. The CDR3 goes on 1 residue after the read ends, and that part is filled in from the germline J gene. V is TRBV26 and J is TRBJ2-3, with 8 positions matching TRBD1. This CDR3 region has 13 residues. J gave up 6 bases and V 4 bases, and 3 bases lay outside the gene matches. CDR1 and CDR2 (germline): KGHPV, FQNQEV (reference sequence). CDR3 loop: CASSPWTGETLYF. Incomplete CDR3 DNA: TGTGCCAGCAGTCCATGGACAGGGGAAACGCTGTAT.